This T cell receptor beta chain derives from a study of shared clonotypes between healthy human individuals. Healthy HIV-negative adults with no recent acute infections or vaccinations were recruited as donors. Some clones are missing from TCRdb's copy, which holds only in-frame ones; the method was immunoSEQ multiplex PCR. The table records some 580,000 clones, about 97% of them present only once. Germline V lookup: CDR1 SGHRS, CDR2 YFSETQ. CDR3 length: 17 residues. J was trimmed by 0 bases and V by 0 bases; bases with no gene match: 8. The chain links TRBV5-1 to TRBJ2-7, with TRBD1 matching 8 bases. The clonotype was recovered from a woman aged 25 to 39 in good health. The sample comprised naive CD4+ T cells sorted from blood. Subset of the sample: CD45RA+ positively selected. CDR3: CASSLVGQGASSYEQYF. The CDR3, as DNA: TGCGCCAGCAGCTTGGTGGGGCAGGGGGCGAGCTCCTACGAGCAGTACTTC.